Listed here are 15 T cell receptor beta chains from one sample, sequenced in a study of response to subunit inactivated influenza vaccine. MiXCR, run by TCRdb on the RT-PCR reads, gives a single entry per CDR3 protein. The table has fewer than 800,000 distinct CDR3 sequences, approximately 15% seen once. Sequencing was performed on PBMCs from blood, taken 12 days after vaccination. The receptors derive from a man over 45 who received an inactivated influenza vaccine.

This clonotype turned up a few times. The chain is built from TRBV12-3 or TRBV12-4 and TRBJ2-7; tentative D call: TRBD2 (5 bases). V was pared by 7 bases and J by 3 bases, with 16 bases between. CDR3 length equals 14 residues. CDR3 region: CASTRGSGDYEQYF. CDR3 sequence (DNA): TGTGCCAGCACCCGGGGAAGTGGGGACTACGAGCAGTACTTC.

V and J are TRBV5-1 and TRBJ2-5; D is possibly TRBD2 (5 bases). Germline lookup yields CDR1 SGHRS and CDR2 YFSETQ. V lost 0 bases and J 4 bases, leaving 13 bases between the germline ends. CDR3 size: 15 residues. CDR3 residues: CASSLGDNRGETQYF. The CDR3 DNA follows: TGCGCCAGCAGCTTGGGGGATAATCGGGGAGAGACCCAGTACTTC.

This chain joins TRBV12-3 or TRBV12-4 and TRBJ2-1, with D possibly being TRBD1 or TRBD2 (5 bases each). CDR3 length: 17 amino acids. The germline V and J ends were trimmed by 3 bases and 5 bases, with 20 bases remaining between them. The CDR3 region has the DNA TGTGCCAGCAGTTTTGGGACGCCGAGAAATTCCGACAATGAGCAGTTCTTC. Translation gives CASSFGTPRNSDNEQFF.

This clonotype occurred a few times. The rearrangement joins TRBV27 to TRBJ2-7, with D hard to call. The germline V gene has CDR1 MNHEY and CDR2 SMNVEV (reference sequence). This CDR3 is 14 amino acids long. The V end was cut by 7 bases, the J end by 2 bases, with 15 bases between. CDR3 sequence reads: CASNSLGGAYEQYF. The CDR3 nucleotides are TGTGCCAGCAACTCTCTTGGCGGAGCCTACGAGCAGTACTTC.

The chain combines TRBV7-9 with TRBJ2-3, with 7 positions matching TRBD2. CDR1 and CDR2 (germline): SEHNR, FQNEAQ (reference sequence). The length of the CDR3 is 14 residues. V was pared by 5 bases and J by 6 bases, with 8 bases of the junction left unmatched. CDR3 residues: CASSRSGVGDTQYF. CDR3 nucleotide sequence: TGTGCCAGCAGCCGAAGCGGGGTTGGGGATACGCAGTATTTT.

This clonotype was counted only a few times. It may be a read error: a sequence one base away is much more abundant. The rearrangement links TRBV5-1 to TRBJ1-1; D is uncertain. Germline lookup yields CDR1 SGHRS and CDR2 YFSETQ. Trimming removed 0 bases at V and 3 bases at J, with 6 bases between. This CDR3 contains 13 residues. As DNA, the CDR3 is TGCGCCAGCAGCTTGGACGGGGACACTGAAGCTTTCTTT. It translates to CASSLDGDTEAFF. Looking up the rest from reference TRBV5-1 and TRBJ1-1 gives the full variable domain: KAGVTQTPRYLIKTRGQQVTLSCSPISGHRSVSWYQQTPGQGLQFLFEYFSETQRNKGNFPGRFSGRQFSNSRSEMNVSTLELGDSALYLCASSLDGDTEAFFGQGTRLTVV.

Of note for this clonotype: A much larger clone differs from this one at a single base, so this may be a read error. This chain links TRBV5-1 with TRBJ2-7; no definite D call. V was shortened by 9 bases and J by 2 bases, with 12 bases between the two germline ends. This CDR3 spans 12 amino acids. Germline loops: CDR1 SGHRS, CDR2 YFSETQ. The CDR3 coding sequence is TGCGCCATCAGAGGAAATCCCTACGAGCAGTACTTC. As protein: CAIRGNPYEQYF.

The chain joins TRBV12-3 or TRBV12-4 to TRBJ2-7, with a tentative D call TRBD1 (5 bases). The CDR3 has 14 amino acids. Deletions cut 5 bases from V and 3 bases from J, with 14 bases between. The CDR3 is CASSGQKGFYEQYF. The CDR3 DNA is TGTGCCAGCAGTGGTCAGAAGGGGTTCTACGAGCAGTACTTC.

The chain links TRBV5-1 to TRBJ2-5, with 8 bases fitting TRBD2. V was pared by 6 bases and J by 4 bases, with 5 bases of the junction left unmatched. This CDR3 has 13 amino acids. Germline loops: CDR1 SGHRS, CDR2 YFSETQ. This CDR3 reads CASMAGGAETQYF. In DNA, the CDR3 is TGCGCCAGCATGGCGGGAGGAGCAGAGACCCAGTACTTC. Variable domain in full (rest from reference TRBV5-1 and TRBJ2-5): KAGVTQTPRYLIKTRGQQVTLSCSPISGHRSVSWYQQTPGQGLQFLFEYFSETQRNKGNFPGRFSGRQFSNSRSEMNVSTLELGDSALYLCASMAGGAETQYFGPGTRLLVL.

The rearrangement uses TRBV6-5 and TRBJ2-1; a weak D match, TRBD1 (6 bases). In germline, CDR1 is MNHEY, CDR2 SVGAGI. The CDR3 loop spans 15 amino acids. V dropped 1 base and J dropped 6 bases, with 13 bases sitting between them. The CDR3 DNA is TGTGCCAGCAGTTACTTAGTGGCAGGGGCCAATGAGCAGTTCTTC. It encodes CASSYLVAGANEQFF.

This clonotype was seen a handful of times. The chain joins TRBV7-2 to TRBJ1-1; possibly TRBD1 for D (5 bases). With 1 base removed from V and 2 bases from J, the gap between germline ends came to 11 bases. Germline V CDR1 and CDR2: SGHTA, FQGNSA. CDR3 length: 15 residues. The CDR3: CASSLGRAANTEAFF. The CDR3 DNA follows: TGTGCCAGCAGCTTAGGCAGGGCAGCAAACACTGAAGCTTTCTTT.

The chain combines TRBV20-1 with TRBJ2-7; TRBD2 agrees at 11 bases. The germline V gene has CDR1 DFQATT and CDR2 SNEGSKA (reference sequence). There are 14 residues in the CDR3. Trimming cost V 4 bases and J 2 bases; bases outside gene matches: 4. CDR3 nucleotides: TGCAGTGCTAAAAAACTAGCGGGAGCCTACGAGCAGTACTTC. Translating it yields CSAKKLAGAYEQYF.

There are a few counts of this clonotype. The genes are TRBV4-1 and TRBJ2-3, with TRBD2 matching over 12 bases. Germline V lookup: CDR1 MGHRA, CDR2 YSYEKL. The CDR3 is 17 residues long. Trimming removed 5 bases from V and 4 bases from J; junction bases left unmatched: 10. The CDR3 here is CASSTGLAGLGADTQYF. CDR3 DNA: TGCGCCAGCAGCACGGGACTAGCGGGCCTCGGGGCAGATACGCAGTATTTT.

This clonotype occurred a few times. This chain connects TRBV7-9 to TRBJ2-3; D not certain. The CDR3 is 15 amino acids. Trimming pared 6 bases from V and 0 bases from J, leaving 13 bases between. Germline assignment: CDR1 SEHNR and CDR2 FQNEAQ (reference sequence). The CDR3, as DNA: TGTGCCAGCAGTTCCCGGATACCTAGCACAGATACGCAGTATTTT. Translated: CASSSRIPSTDTQYF.

There are many counts of this clonotype. The chain carries TRBV18 and TRBJ1-5, with a weak D call TRBD1 (6 bases). The length of the CDR3 is 14 residues. Germline V lookup: CDR1 KGHSH, CDR2 LQKENI. The V end lost 5 bases, the J end lost 2 bases, and 10 bases lay between the germline ends. CDR3 bases: TGTGCCAGCTCAAGGGGGGGAGGCAATCAGCCCCAGCATTTT. This encodes CASSRGGGNQPQHF.